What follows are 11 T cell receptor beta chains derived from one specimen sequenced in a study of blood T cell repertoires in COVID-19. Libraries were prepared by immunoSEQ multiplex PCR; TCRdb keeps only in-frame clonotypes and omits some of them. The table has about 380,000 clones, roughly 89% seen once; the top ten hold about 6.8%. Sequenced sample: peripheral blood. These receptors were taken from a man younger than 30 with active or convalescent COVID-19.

The CDR3 bases are TGTGCCAGCAGTTTATCAAGGGGGGAGACCCAGTACTTC. Encoded protein: CASSLSRGETQYF. V and J are TRBV27 and TRBJ2-5; D might be TRBD1 (6 bases). Germline V gene sequence: CDR1 MNHEY, CDR2 SMNVEV (reference sequence). This CDR3 has 13 amino acids. Trimming removed 0 bases at V and 5 bases at J, with 7 bases between.

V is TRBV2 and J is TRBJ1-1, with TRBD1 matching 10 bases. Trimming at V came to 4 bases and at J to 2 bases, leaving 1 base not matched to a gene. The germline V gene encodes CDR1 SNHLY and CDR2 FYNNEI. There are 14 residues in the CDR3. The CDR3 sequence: CASSGTGGNTEAFF. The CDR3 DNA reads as TGTGCCAGCAGTGGGACAGGGGGTAACACTGAAGCTTTCTTT.

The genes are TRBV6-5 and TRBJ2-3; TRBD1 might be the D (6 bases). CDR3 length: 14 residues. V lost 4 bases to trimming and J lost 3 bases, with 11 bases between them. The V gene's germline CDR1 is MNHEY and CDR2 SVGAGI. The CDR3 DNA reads TGTGCCAGCAGTTCCCGGCAGGGGACAGATACGCAGTATTTT. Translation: CASSSRQGTDTQYF.

CDR3 sequence: CASSHRSGDGYTF. The CDR3 DNA follows: TGTGCCAGCAGCCACCGGTCAGGGGATGGCTACACCTTC. This chain connects TRBV14 to TRBJ1-2; maybe TRBD1 (6 bases). Germline values: CDR1 SGHDN, CDR2 FVKESK. CDR3 size: 13 residues. Trimming cost V 3 bases and J 6 bases, with 11 bases left between them.

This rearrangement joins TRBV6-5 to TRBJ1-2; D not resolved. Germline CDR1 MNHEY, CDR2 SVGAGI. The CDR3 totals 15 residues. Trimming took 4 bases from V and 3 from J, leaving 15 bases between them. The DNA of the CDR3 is TGTGCCAGCAGTTCCCTCCGGGGAATCGACTATGGCTACACCTTC. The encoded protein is CASSSLRGIDYGYTF.

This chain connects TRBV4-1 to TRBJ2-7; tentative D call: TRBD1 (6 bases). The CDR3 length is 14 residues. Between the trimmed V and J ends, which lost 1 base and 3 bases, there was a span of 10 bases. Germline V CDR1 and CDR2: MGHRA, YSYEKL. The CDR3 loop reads CASSQVVGGYEQYF. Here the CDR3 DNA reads TGCGCCAGCAGCCAAGTGGTAGGGGGCTACGAGCAGTACTTC.

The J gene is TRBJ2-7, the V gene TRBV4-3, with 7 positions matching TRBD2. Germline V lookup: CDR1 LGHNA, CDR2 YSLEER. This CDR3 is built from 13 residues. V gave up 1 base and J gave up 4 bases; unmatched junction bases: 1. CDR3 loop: CASSQGGGYEQYF. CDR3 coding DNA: TGCGCCAGCAGCCAAGGGGGGGGATACGAGCAGTACTTC.

Written as DNA, the CDR3 is TGTGCCAGCAGTGAACCGGGCGGGGGGTCCGACAATGAGCAGTTCTTC. This translates into CASSEPGGGSDNEQFF. The V gene is TRBV25-1, the J gene TRBJ2-1; 8 bases fit TRBD2. Germline V gene lookup returns CDR1 MGHDK and CDR2 SYGVNS. The CDR3 sequence is 16 residues long. J was trimmed by 5 bases and V by 2 bases; bases with no gene match: 8. Filled out from reference TRBV25-1 and TRBJ2-1, the complete variable domain reads EADIYQTPRYLVIGTGKKITLECSQTMGHDKMYWYQQDPGMELHLIHYSYGVNSTEKGDLSSESTVSRIRTEHFPLTLESARPSHTSQYLCASSEPGGGSDNEQFFGPGTRLTVL.

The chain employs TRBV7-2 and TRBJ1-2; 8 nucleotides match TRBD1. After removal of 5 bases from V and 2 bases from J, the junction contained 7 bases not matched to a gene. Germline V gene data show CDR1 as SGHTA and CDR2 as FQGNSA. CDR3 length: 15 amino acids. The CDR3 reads CASSTQGALNYGYTF. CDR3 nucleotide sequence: TGTGCCAGCAGCACGCAGGGGGCCCTCAACTATGGCTACACCTTC. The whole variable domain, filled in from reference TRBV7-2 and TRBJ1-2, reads GAGVSQSPSNKVTEKGKDVELRCDPISGHTALYWYRQSLGQGLEFLIYFQGNSAPDKSGLPSDRFSAERTGGSVSTLTIQRTQQEDSAVYLCASSTQGALNYGYTFGSGTRLTVV.

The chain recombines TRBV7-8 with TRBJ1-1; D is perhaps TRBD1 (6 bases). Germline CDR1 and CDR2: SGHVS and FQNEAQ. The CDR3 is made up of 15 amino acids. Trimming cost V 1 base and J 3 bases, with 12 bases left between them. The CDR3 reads CASSLVVGGDTEAFF. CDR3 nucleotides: TGTGCCAGCAGCTTAGTTGTAGGGGGGGACACTGAAGCTTTCTTT.

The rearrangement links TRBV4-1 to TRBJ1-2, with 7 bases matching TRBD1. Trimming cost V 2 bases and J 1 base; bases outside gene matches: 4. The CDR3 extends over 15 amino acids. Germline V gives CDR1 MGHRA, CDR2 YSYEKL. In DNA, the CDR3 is TGCGCCAGCAGCCAACAGCGACAGGGTAACTATGGCTACACCTTC. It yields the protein CASSQQRQGNYGYTF.